This T cell receptor (beta chain) was sequenced in a study of cytomegalovirus exposure and HLA in healthy donors (dated by TCRdb to between 2016 and 2019). About the investigation overall: The 550 to 750 repertoires of the first cohort and the 120 validation repertoires were produced on the same platform, according to a later analysis. The study combined high-throughput TCR immunosequencing, statistical association of individual TCRs with disease status, and machine learning to predict cytomegalovirus infection status. The study aimed to test whether signatures of past pathogen exposure could be identified by cataloging public T cell receptors. A separate validation cohort of more than 100 different subjects was used in addition to the approximately 610-subject first cohort. Points the paper makes about the study in general: The classifier was reported to diagnose cytomegalovirus status with high specificity and sensitivity in both the original cohort and the validation cohort. A total of 150 to 200 TCR beta chains were listed by the study as associated with cytomegalovirus. Subsequent analysis determined that TCRs grouped into clusters in the first cohort also showed a tendency toward co-occurrence across the 120 validation repertoires, and approximately 93% of cluster scores exceeded 0. Most TCR sequences were observed very rarely across donors, whereas some public TCRs were present in many individuals. A few of the identified cytomegalovirus-associated TCR beta chains were confirmed in vitro to be specific for cytomegalovirus antigens. It was suggested by the authors that the approach could potentially be generalized to other disease states and immunological phenotypes. The validation cohort had no HLA typing available for a later analysis, so co-occurrence within that cohort was assessed over all 120 or so repertoires.

The donors belonged to the validation cohort of about 130 subjects, which was separate from the roughly 700-subject first cohort. To note about this clone: The antigen it binds to is not known. No quality values exist for individual bases; no much larger clone is one base distant.

CDR1 is given as LNHNV and CDR2 as YYDKDF, both from the germline V gene (reference sequence). The CDR3 numbers 15 residues from cysteine through phenylalanine. The entry retains the CDR3 DNA only, 45 bases that are in frame from base 1. After removal of 4 bases from V and 7 bases from J, the junction retains 5 bases not matched to a gene. The library was obtained by the immunoSEQ multiplex PCR assay. The study's processing was this. To diagnose cytomegalovirus status from the catalog of TCR beta chain sequences, a statistical classification framework was built. TCRdb re-hosts the immuneACCESS table, in-frame sequences only. Its copies lack some clones; in the studies checked, an unresolved V gene accounts for under half of them, and the cause for the rest is not known. V and J calls and clone size follow that table, whereas D and trimming were derived from the DNA. Recorded for this sample are some 44,000 clones; around nine tenths of them occurred a single time. Of the sample, over 5.5% is held by the ten largest clones.

Sequencing used PBMCs. The TCR sequence derives from a man in his late teens or twenties in good health and CMV-seronegative. Here the chain combines TRBV15 and TRBJ1-4, with 11 middle bases fitting TRBD1. The DNA sequence reads TGTGCCACCAGCAAGGACAGGGGGCAAGTTGAAAAACTGTTTTTT. The resulting protein is CATSKDRGQVEKLFF.